The 10 T cell receptor beta chains in this list originate from one sample, sequenced in a study of low-dose radiotherapy and immunotherapy resistance in tumors. TRAV- and TRBV-specific primers primed first-strand cDNA, covering alpha and beta chains. PCR amplification of the TCRs was performed with Phusion for 20 PCR cycles, and it relied on a constant-region primer together with a V-primer adapter. TCRdb itself ran the reads through MiXCR, one entry per CDR3 protein. In the table there are tens of thousands of distinct CDR3 sequences, less than 25% of which are singletons. Time point defined: after trial treatment. Treatment: LDRT plus nivolumab, ipilimumab, low-dose cyclophosphamide and aspirin (RACIN trial). Here the sequenced sample was PBMCs, taken after low-dose radiotherapy plus immunotherapy. The receptors originated from a female donor with ovarian cancer.

This clonotype is medium-sized. The genes are TRBV28 and TRBJ2-1, with unresolved D. Trimming stripped 5 bases from V and 8 bases from J, with 19 bases between. The CDR3 is 15 amino acids. Germline V CDR1 and CDR2: MDHEN, SYDVKM. CDR3: CASSAPANLGYEQFF. CDR3 in DNA: TGTGCCAGCAGTGCCCCAGCTAACCTAGGCTATGAGCAGTTCTTC.

The chain is built from TRBV19 and TRBJ1-6; the match to TRBD1 covers 10 bases. The V segment lost 6 bases and the J segment 7 bases; nucleotides outside the gene matches: 6. The CDR3 spans 15 residues. CDR1 and CDR2 from the germline V gene are LNHDA and SQIVND (reference sequence). The CDR3 reads CASSPGQGTNSPLHF. CDR3 DNA sequence: TGTGCCAGTAGCCCGGGACAGGGGACGAATTCACCCCTCCACTTT.

This clonotype was seen ten or more times. Relative to the germline gene, one junction end is altered; a read error may explain this. The chain carries TRBV10-3 and TRBJ2-3, with TRBD2 matching 10 bases. In germline, CDR1 is ENHRY, CDR2 SYGVKD. This CDR3 spans 17 amino acids. The CDR3, as DNA: TGTGCCATTAGTGACGGTAGCGGGAGGATCGGGGCAGATACGCAGTATTTT. This gives the protein CAISDGSGRIGADTQYF.

In regard to this clonotype: This likely came from a read error, as a far larger clone is one base away. The V and J genes are TRBV19 and TRBJ2-4; D unresolved. CDR3 length: 15 amino acids. Germline CDR1 LNHDA, CDR2 SQIVND (reference sequence). V lost 4 bases and J 13 bases, leaving 23 bases between the germline ends. The CDR3 spells CASSRAHPSYNEQYF. In nucleotides, the CDR3 is TGTGCCAGTAGTAGGGCCCACCCCTCCTACAATGAGCAGTACTTC.

V usage is TRBV19 and J usage is TRBJ1-1; perhaps TRBD1 as D (5 bases). CDR3 size: 15 residues. The ends were cut back, 6 bases at V and 0 bases at J, with 14 bases in the middle. CDR1 and CDR2 (germline): LNHDA, SQIVND (reference sequence). CDR3 loop: CASRAGTQMNTEAFF. DNA for the CDR3: TGTGCCAGTAGAGCAGGGACCCAAATGAACACTGAAGCTTTCTTT.

This clonotype was detected many times. CDR3 sequence (DNA): TGCGCCAGCAGGGGACAGGGGGTCAACGAGCAGTACTTC. This gives the protein CASRGQGVNEQYF. This chain links TRBV5-1 with TRBJ2-7; 11 bases match TRBD1. Trimming cost V 5 bases and J 5 bases; bases outside gene matches: 3. The CDR3 loop spans 13 amino acids. Per the germline V gene, CDR1 is SGHRS and CDR2 is YFSETQ.

Worth noting for this clonotype: Only one base separates this from a far larger clonotype, so it likely reflects a read error. The chain is built from TRBV27 and TRBJ2-1, with TRBD2 identical over 8 bases. This CDR3 is 16 amino acids long. From germline, CDR1 is MNHEY and CDR2 SMNVEV (reference sequence). This CDR3 reads CATSYPEKRGYNEQFF. For the CDR3, the DNA is TGTGCCACCAGTTACCCTGAGAAGCGGGGGTACAATGAGCAGTTCTTC.

In nucleotides, the CDR3 is TGTGCCAGCTCACAGAAACATGCGACAGGGGTCAATGAGCAGTTCTTC. Protein: CASSQKHATGVNEQFF. The gene calls are TRBV18 and TRBJ2-1; 8 bases fit TRBD1. CDR1 is KGHSH and CDR2 is LQKENI in the germline V gene. CDR3 size: 16 residues. V lost 4 bases to trimming and J lost 6 bases; unmatched junction nucleotides: 11.

This clonotype was counted a few times. The chain joins TRBV27 to TRBJ1-1, with D possibly TRBD1 on 5 matching bases. Trimming left V 3 bases short and J 7 bases short, with 12 bases between. Per germline, CDR1 MNHEY and CDR2 SMNVEV (reference sequence). The CDR3 runs 13 residues. CDR3 region: CASSFRWGGEAFF. For the CDR3, the DNA is TGTGCCAGCAGTTTCCGGTGGGGCGGTGAAGCTTTCTTT.

This clonotype is labeled as medium-sized (0.01 to 0.1%). The chain recombines TRBV6-8 with TRBJ2-7; perhaps TRBD1 as D (6 bases). The V and J ends lost 5 bases and 6 bases respectively, with 20 bases between them. Germline-derived CDR1 and CDR2 are MNHGY and SAAAGT. The length of the CDR3 is 15 residues. Here the CDR3 DNA reads TGTGCCAGCAGTGAAGTGGGACAACGTCTCCGCGAGCAGTACTTC. It specifies CASSEVGQRLREQYF.